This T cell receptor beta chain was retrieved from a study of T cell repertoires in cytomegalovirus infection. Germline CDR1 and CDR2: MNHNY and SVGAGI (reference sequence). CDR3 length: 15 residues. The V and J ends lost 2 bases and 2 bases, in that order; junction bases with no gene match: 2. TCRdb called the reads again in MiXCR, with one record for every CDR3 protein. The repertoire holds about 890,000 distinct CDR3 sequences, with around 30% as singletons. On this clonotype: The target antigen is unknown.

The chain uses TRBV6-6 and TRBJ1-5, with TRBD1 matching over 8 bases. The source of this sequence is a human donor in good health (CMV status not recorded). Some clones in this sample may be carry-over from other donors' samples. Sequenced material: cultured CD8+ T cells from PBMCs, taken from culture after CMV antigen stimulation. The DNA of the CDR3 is TGTGCCAGCAGTTACCTGACAGGGGGCAATCAGCCCCAGCATTTT. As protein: CASSYLTGGNQPQHF.